The 18 T cell receptor beta chains listed next were all sequenced from one sample in a study of PD-1 blockade in classical Hodgkin lymphoma (dated by TCRdb to the early 2020s). Receptors were amplified or captured by the immunoSEQ multiplex PCR assay. TCRdb obtained this table from immuneACCESS and retained in-frame rearrangements with V and J assigned. These tables miss some clones; where compared with another copy, unresolved V genes account for less than half of the shortfall, and the remainder is unexplained. The sample table holds almost 100,000 clones, of which around 90% were seen once. 2.5% to 3.5% of the sample lies in the top ten. The time point label, as the study defines it: cycle 1 day 1 (C1D1), immediately before nivolumab initiation. Every trial patient had relapsed following autologous stem cell transplantation, and prior brentuximab vedotin exposure was what differed among cohorts A, B and C.

The source material was peripheral blood mononuclear cells (PBMCs), sampled at baseline. Every receptor here comes from a human donor with classical Hodgkin lymphoma.

This clone was counted a single time. This chain connects TRBV5-1 to TRBJ1-1; possible D gene TRBD1, 6 bases. Trimming removed 7 bases at V and 5 bases at J, with 18 bases between. Germline V lookup: CDR1 SGHRS, CDR2 YFSETQ. This CDR3 region has 14 residues. In DNA form, the CDR3 reads TGCGCCAGCGCTCCCCAGGGGTGGGGAACTGAAGCTTTCTTT. Protein sequence: CASAPQGWGTEAFF.

V gene TRBV28 combines with J gene TRBJ2-7; no definite D call. CDR1 and CDR2 (germline): MDHEN, SYDVKM. The CDR3 loop spans 16 amino acids. V lost 5 bases to trimming and J lost 6 bases, with 23 bases between them. The CDR3 loop is CASSLWSRQKSFEQYF. The CDR3 region has the DNA TGTGCCAGCAGTCTGTGGAGTCGGCAGAAGAGCTTCGAGCAGTACTTC.

This clone occurred a few times. The chain couples TRBV5-1 to TRBJ2-7; 8 bases are a match to TRBD1. The CDR3 covers 15 residues. Trimming cost V 3 bases and J 3 bases; bases outside gene matches: 8. CDR1 is SGHRS, CDR2 YFSETQ, per germline. In DNA, the CDR3 is TGCGCCAGCAGCTGGGACAGGCGGGGTAGCTACGAGCAGTACTTC. Residues: CASSWDRRGSYEQYF.

CDR3 sequence (DNA): TGTGCCAGCAGTTACGATAGGACCGCCAACTATGGCTACACCTTC. Its translation is CASSYDRTANYGYTF. The V gene is TRBV6-5, the J gene TRBJ1-2; no definite D call. The CDR3 runs to 15 residues. CDR1 and CDR2 from the germline V gene are MNHEY and SVGAGI. Trimming shortened V by 2 bases and J by 2 bases, and 12 bases separated the two germline ends.

The rearrangement uses TRBV28 and TRBJ2-1; D is unresolved. CDR1 and CDR2 from the germline V gene are MDHEN and SYDVKM. The CDR3 spans 11 residues. Trimming pared 6 bases from V and 5 bases from J, leaving 5 bases between. This chain's CDR3 is CASSLNNEQFF. The DNA of the CDR3 is TGTGCCAGCAGCCTTAACAATGAGCAGTTCTTC.

The chain has TRBV30 and TRBJ2-5; D may be TRBD1 (6 bases). V lost 4 bases to trimming and J lost 2 bases, with 14 bases between them. Germline-derived CDR1 and CDR2 are GTSNPN and SVGIG (reference sequence). This CDR3 has 14 residues. The CDR3 protein is CAWTKTGFQETQYF. The DNA for the CDR3 is TGTGCCTGGACCAAAACAGGGTTTCAAGAGACCCAGTACTTC. Filled out from reference TRBV30 and TRBJ2-5, the complete variable domain reads SQTIHQWPATLVQPVGSPLSLECTVEGTSNPNLYWYRQAAGRGLQLLFYSVGIGQISSEVPQNLSASRPQDRQFILSSKKLLLSDSGFYLCAWTKTGFQETQYFGPGTRLLVL.

The V call is TRBV11-2, the J call TRBJ1-1, with a possible D match to TRBD1 (6 bases). CDR3 size: 15 residues. From germline, CDR1 is SGHAT and CDR2 FQNNGV. Deletions cut 2 bases from V and 10 bases from J, with 20 bases between. CDR3 coding DNA: TGTGCCAGCAGCTTACCCCAGACAGGCCCTGGGGGAGCTTTCTTT. It translates to CASSLPQTGPGGAFF. The full variable domain, completed using reference TRBV11-2 and TRBJ1-1, is EAGVAQSPRYKIIEKRQSVAFWCNPISGHATLYWYQQILGQGPKLLIQFQNNGVVDDSQLPKDRFSAERLKGVDSTLKIQPAKLEDSAVYLCASSLPQTGPGGAFFGQGTRLTVV.

V gene TRBV19 combines with J gene TRBJ2-7, with D possibly TRBD1 on 5 matching bases. This CDR3 is 13 amino acids long. Trimming removed 4 bases at V and 2 bases at J, with 9 bases between. Looked up from germline, CDR1 is LNHDA and CDR2 is SQIVND (reference sequence). The DNA for the CDR3 is TGTGCCAGTAGTAAAGGACATACCTACGAGCAGTACTTC. Translated, it gives CASSKGHTYEQYF.

This clone was recorded only once. The chain combines TRBV9 with TRBJ2-3; D not certain. The CDR3 has 15 amino acids. V gave up 4 bases and J gave up 0 bases, with 12 bases separating them. The germline CDR1 and CDR2 sequences are SGDLS and YYNGEE. The DNA for the CDR3 is TGTGCCAGCAGCTTCGCCGGAGCTAGCACAGATACGCAGTATTTT. Amino acid sequence: CASSFAGASTDTQYF.

CDR3 sequence: CASSPSGAYNEQFF. Here the CDR3 DNA reads TGTGCCAGTAGTCCCAGCGGGGCATACAATGAGCAGTTCTTC. This chain uses TRBV19 with TRBJ2-1, with 7 bases matching TRBD2. Germline CDR1 and CDR2: LNHDA and SQIVND (reference sequence). The trim removed 5 bases at V and 4 bases at J, leaving 5 bases unmatched. The CDR3 is made up of 14 amino acids.

This chain connects TRBV7-8 to TRBJ2-2; 10 bases map to TRBD2. The CDR3 contains 19 residues. CDR1 is SGHVS, CDR2 FQNEAQ, per germline. V gave up 5 bases and J gave up 0 bases; unmatched junction bases: 12. This CDR3 is CASSRTSGSLPANTGELFF. CDR3 in DNA: TGTGCCAGCAGCCGGACTAGCGGAAGCCTCCCCGCGAACACCGGGGAGCTGTTTTTT.

This clone was observed once. V is TRBV7-9 and J is TRBJ2-3; D gene uncertain. The ends were cut back, 1 base at V and 1 base at J, with 6 bases in the middle. Germline CDR1 and CDR2: SEHNR and FQNEAQ (reference sequence). The CDR3 consists of 14 residues. The CDR3 sequence is CASSLVAGTDTQYF. CDR3 sequence (DNA): TGTGCCAGCAGCTTAGTGGCAGGCACAGATACGCAGTATTTT. Supplemented by reference TRBV7-9 and TRBJ2-3, the full variable domain reads DTGVSQNPRHKITKRGQNVTFRCDPISEHNRLYWYRQTLGQGPEFLTYFQNEAQLEKSRLLSDRFSAERPKGSFSTLEIQRTEQGDSAMYLCASSLVAGTDTQYFGPGTRLTVL.

The gene calls are TRBV30 and TRBJ1-2, with TRBD1 identical over 9 bases. After removal of 4 bases from V and 0 bases from J, the junction contained 9 bases not matched to a gene. This CDR3 spans 16 amino acids. CDR1 is GTSNPN and CDR2 is SVGIG in the germline V gene (reference sequence). This CDR3 reads CAWTQDRGRANYGYTF. The CDR3 DNA reads as TGTGCCTGGACCCAGGACAGGGGCCGAGCTAACTATGGCTACACCTTC. The entire variable domain, with the rest obtained from reference TRBV30 and TRBJ1-2, is as follows: SQTIHQWPATLVQPVGSPLSLECTVEGTSNPNLYWYRQAAGRGLQLLFYSVGIGQISSEVPQNLSASRPQDRQFILSSKKLLLSDSGFYLCAWTQDRGRANYGYTFGSGTRLTVV.

The chain combines TRBV6-4 with TRBJ1-5; D is undetermined. Germline V gives CDR1 MRHNA, CDR2 SNTAGT. The CDR3 is 16 residues long. V was shortened by 0 bases and J by 0 bases, with 9 bases between the two germline ends. CDR3 region: CASSDSRRPSNQPQHF. CDR3 nucleotide sequence: TGTGCCAGCAGTGACTCGAGGCGGCCTAGCAATCAGCCCCAGCATTTT.

This clone was seen a single time. The CDR3 bases are TGTGCCAGCAGTGGTGAGGGGGGCGGGGGGCCCCAGCATTTT. It translates to CASSGEGGGGPQHF. The chain is built from TRBV2 and TRBJ1-5; D possibly corresponds to TRBD1 (6 bases). V was cut by 4 bases and J by 9 bases, with 16 bases left in between. CDR1 is SNHLY and CDR2 is FYNNEI in the germline V gene. The CDR3 is 14 amino acids.

The chain employs TRBV21-1 and TRBJ1-2. TRBV21-1 is a documented pseudogene. The length of the CDR3 is 23 residues. CDR3 DNA sequence: TGTGCCAGCAGCCCAGCATGGGCGGGGCGACGAACGGGGAAGGCGCTTTTCGACTATGGCTACACCTTC. Residues: CASSPAWAGRRTGKALFDYGYTF.

This CDR3 is CSGALRTDTQYF. In DNA form, the CDR3 reads TGCAGCGGAGCACTACGCACAGATACGCAGTATTTT. The rearrangement joins TRBV29-1 to TRBJ2-3; D gene uncertain. The V gene's germline CDR1 is SQVTM and CDR2 ANQGSEA. The CDR3 loop spans 12 amino acids. The V gene lost 7 bases and the J gene lost 1 base, with 9 bases spanning the gap.

V and J are TRBV27 and TRBJ2-7, with TRBD1 matching 7 bases. In germline, CDR1 is MNHEY, CDR2 SMNVEV (reference sequence). The CDR3 consists of 11 residues. V was pared by 8 bases and J by 5 bases, with 3 bases of the junction left unmatched. The CDR3 sequence: CASHQGDEQYF. The CDR3 DNA reads TGTGCCAGCCATCAGGGGGACGAGCAGTACTTC.